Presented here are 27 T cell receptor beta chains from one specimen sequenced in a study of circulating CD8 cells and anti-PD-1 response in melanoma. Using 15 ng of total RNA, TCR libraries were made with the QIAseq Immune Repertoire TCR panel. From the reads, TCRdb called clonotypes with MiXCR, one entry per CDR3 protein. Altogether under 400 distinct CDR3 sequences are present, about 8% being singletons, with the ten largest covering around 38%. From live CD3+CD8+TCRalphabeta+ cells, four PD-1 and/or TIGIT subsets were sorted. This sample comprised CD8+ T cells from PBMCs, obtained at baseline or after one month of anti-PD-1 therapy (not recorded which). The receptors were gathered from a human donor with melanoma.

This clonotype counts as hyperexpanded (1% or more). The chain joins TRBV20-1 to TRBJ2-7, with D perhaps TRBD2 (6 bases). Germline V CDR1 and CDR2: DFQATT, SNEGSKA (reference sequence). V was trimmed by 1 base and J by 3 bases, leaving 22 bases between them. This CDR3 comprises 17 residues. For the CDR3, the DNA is TGCAGTGCTAGAGGCCTGGACGAGGGACTGGGCCTCTACGAGCAGTACTTC. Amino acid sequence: CSARGLDEGLGLYEQYF.

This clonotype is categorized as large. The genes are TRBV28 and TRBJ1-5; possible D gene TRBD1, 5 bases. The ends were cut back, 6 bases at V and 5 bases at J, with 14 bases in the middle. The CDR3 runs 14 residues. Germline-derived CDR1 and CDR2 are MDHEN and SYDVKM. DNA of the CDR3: TGTGCCAGCAGGCTAATTCTGGGGCATCAGCCCCAGCATTTT. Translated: CASRLILGHQPQHF.

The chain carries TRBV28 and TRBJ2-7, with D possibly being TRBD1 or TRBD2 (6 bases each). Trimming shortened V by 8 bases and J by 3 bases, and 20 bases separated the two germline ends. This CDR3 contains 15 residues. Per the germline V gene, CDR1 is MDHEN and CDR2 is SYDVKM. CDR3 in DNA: TGTGCCAGCTCCAACCTCCGGGGGACACACTACGAGCAGTACTTC. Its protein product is CASSNLRGTHYEQYF.

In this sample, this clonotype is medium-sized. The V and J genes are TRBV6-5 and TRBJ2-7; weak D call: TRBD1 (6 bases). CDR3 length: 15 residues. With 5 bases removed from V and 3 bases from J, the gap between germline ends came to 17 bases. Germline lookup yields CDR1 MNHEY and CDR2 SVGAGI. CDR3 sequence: CASSPGTPVFYEQYF. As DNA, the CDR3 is TGTGCCAGCAGTCCCGGGACACCCGTTTTCTACGAGCAGTACTTC.

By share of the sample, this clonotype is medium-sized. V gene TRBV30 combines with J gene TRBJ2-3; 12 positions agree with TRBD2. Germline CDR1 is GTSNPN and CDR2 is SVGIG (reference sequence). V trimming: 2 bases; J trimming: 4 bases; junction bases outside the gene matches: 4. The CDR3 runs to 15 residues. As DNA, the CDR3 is TGTGCCTGGAGTCTAGCGGGAGGGAGGGCAGATACGCAGTATTTT. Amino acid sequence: CAWSLAGGRADTQYF.

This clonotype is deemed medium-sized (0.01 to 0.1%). The CDR3 region is CASSYSGTGISYEQYF. The CDR3 coding sequence is TGTGCCAGCAGCTACTCCGGGACTGGAATCTCCTACGAGCAGTACTTC. The gene calls are TRBV13 and TRBJ2-7, with D tentatively TRBD2 (6 bases). CDR3 length equals 16 residues. Trimming removed 4 bases from V and 0 bases from J, with 16 bases in between. Germline CDR1 PRHDT, CDR2 FYEKMQ (reference sequence). The full variable domain, completed using reference TRBV13 and TRBJ2-7, is AAGVIQSPRHLIKEKRETATLKCYPIPRHDTVYWYQQGPGQDPQFLISFYEKMQSDKGSIPDRFSAQQFSDYHSELNMSSLELGDSALYFCASSYSGTGISYEQYFGPGTRLTVT.

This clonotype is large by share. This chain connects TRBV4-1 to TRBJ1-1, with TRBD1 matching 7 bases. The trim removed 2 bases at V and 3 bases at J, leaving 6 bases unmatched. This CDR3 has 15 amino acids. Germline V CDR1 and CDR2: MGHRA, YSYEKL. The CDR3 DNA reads TGCGCCAGCAGCCAACCTTACACAGGGGACACTGAAGCTTTCTTT. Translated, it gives CASSQPYTGDTEAFF.

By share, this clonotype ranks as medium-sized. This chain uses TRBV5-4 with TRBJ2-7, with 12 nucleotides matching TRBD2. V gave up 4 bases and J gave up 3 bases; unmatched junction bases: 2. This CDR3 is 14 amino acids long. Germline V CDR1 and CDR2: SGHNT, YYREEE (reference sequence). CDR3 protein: CASSPTSGSYEQYF. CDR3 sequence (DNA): TGTGCCAGCAGCCCGACTAGCGGGAGCTACGAGCAGTACTTC.

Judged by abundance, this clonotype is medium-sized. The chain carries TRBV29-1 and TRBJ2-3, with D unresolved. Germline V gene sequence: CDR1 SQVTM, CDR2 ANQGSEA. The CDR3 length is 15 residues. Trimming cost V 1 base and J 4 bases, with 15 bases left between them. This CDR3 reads CSVEGGQERADTQYF. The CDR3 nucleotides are TGCAGCGTTGAAGGGGGTCAGGAGAGAGCAGATACGCAGTATTTT.

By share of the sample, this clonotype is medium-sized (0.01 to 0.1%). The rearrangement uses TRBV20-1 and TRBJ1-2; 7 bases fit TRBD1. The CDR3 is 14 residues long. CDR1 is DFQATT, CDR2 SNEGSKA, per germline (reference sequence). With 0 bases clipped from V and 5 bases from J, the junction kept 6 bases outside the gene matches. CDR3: CSARDWTGSYGYTF. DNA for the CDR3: TGCAGTGCTAGAGATTGGACAGGCTCTTATGGCTACACCTTC.

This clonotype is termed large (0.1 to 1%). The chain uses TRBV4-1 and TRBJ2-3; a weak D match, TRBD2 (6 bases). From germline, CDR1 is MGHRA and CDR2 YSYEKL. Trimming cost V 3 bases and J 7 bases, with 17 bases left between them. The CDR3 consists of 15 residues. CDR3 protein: CASSQEGVSTHTQYF. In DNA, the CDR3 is TGCGCCAGCAGCCAGGAGGGTGTTTCGACCCATACGCAGTATTTT.

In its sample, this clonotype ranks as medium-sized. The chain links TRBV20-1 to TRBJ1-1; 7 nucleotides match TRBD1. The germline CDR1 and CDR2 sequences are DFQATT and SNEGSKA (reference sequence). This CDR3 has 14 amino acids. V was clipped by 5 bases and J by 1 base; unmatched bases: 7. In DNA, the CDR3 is TGCAGTGCTCCAGGGGGAAATACGAACACTGAAGCTTTCTTT. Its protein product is CSAPGGNTNTEAFF.

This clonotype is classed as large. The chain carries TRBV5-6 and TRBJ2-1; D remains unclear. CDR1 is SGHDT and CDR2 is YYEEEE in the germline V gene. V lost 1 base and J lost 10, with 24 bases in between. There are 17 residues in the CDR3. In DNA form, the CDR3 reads TGTGCCAGCAGCTTGAGTCCGTTTACTGTGAGCTTGATGGAGCAGTTCTTC. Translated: CASSLSPFTVSLMEQFF.

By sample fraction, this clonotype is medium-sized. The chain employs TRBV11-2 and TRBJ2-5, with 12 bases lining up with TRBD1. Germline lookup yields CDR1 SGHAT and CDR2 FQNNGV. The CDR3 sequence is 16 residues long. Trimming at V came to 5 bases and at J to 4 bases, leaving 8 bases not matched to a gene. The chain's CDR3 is CASSNAGQGAGETQYF. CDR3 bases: TGTGCCAGCAGCAACGCGGGACAGGGGGCCGGAGAGACCCAGTACTTC. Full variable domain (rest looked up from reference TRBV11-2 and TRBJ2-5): EAGVAQSPRYKIIEKRQSVAFWCNPISGHATLYWYQQILGQGPKLLIQFQNNGVVDDSQLPKDRFSAERLKGVDSTLKIQPAKLEDSAVYLCASSNAGQGAGETQYFGPGTRLLVL.

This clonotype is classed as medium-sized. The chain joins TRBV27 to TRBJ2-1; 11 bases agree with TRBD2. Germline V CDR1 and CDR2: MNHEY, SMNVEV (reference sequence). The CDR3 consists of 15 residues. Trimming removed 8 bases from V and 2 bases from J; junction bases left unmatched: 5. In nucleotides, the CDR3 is TGTGCCAGCCACCTTAGCGGGAGGGCCTACAATGAGCAGTTCTTC. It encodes CASHLSGRAYNEQFF.

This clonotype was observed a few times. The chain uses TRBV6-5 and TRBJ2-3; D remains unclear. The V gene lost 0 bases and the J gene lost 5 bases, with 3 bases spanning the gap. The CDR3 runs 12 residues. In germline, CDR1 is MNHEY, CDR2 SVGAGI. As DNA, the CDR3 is TGTGCCAGCAGTTACTCGAGAGATACGCAGTATTTT. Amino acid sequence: CASSYSRDTQYF.

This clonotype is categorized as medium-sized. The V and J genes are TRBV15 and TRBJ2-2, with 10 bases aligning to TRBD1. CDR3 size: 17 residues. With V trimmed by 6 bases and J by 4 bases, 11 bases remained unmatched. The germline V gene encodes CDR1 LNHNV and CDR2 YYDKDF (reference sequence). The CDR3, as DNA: TGTGCCACCAGTAACCCCTCGGGACAGGGGCTCACCGGGGAGCTGTTTTTT. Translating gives CATSNPSGQGLTGELFF. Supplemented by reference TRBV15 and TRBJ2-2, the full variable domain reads DAMVIQNPRYQVTQFGKPVTLSCSQTLNHNVMYWYQQKSSQAPKLLFHYYDKDFNNEADTPDNFQSRRPNTSFCFLDIRSPGLGDTAMYLCATSNPSGQGLTGELFFGEGSRLTVL.

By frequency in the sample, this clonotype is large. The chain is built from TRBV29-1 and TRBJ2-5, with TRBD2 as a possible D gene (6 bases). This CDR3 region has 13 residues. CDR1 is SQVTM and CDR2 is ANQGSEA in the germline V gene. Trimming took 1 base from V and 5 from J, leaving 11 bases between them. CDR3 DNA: TGCAGCGTTGAAGGGCAGGGAGGCGAGACCCAGTACTTC. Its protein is CSVEGQGGETQYF.

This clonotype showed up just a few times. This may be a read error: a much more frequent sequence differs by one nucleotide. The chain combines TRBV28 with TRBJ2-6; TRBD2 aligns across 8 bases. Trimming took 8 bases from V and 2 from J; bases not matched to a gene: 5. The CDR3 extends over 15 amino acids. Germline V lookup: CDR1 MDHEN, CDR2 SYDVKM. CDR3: CASCLRGAGANVLTF. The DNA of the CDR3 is TGTGCCAGCTGTCTGCGGGGGGCTGGGGCCAACGTCCTGACTTTC.

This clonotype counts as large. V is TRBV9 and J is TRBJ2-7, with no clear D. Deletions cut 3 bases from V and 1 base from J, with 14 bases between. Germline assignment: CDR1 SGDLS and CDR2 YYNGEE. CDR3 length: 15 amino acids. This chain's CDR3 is CASSGGSGFSYEQYF. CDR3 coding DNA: TGTGCCAGCAGCGGGGGATCGGGCTTTTCCTACGAGCAGTACTTC.

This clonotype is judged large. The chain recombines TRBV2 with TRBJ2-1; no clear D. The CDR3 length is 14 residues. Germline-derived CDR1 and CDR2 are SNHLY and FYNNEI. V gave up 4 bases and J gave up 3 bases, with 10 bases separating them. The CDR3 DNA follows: TGTGCCAGCAGTGTGCTAGACCTCTACAATGAGCAGTTCTTC. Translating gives CASSVLDLYNEQFF.

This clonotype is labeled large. CDR3 sequence: CASRPGLPSYNEQFF. As DNA, the CDR3 is TGTGCCAGCAGGCCGGGACTTCCCTCCTACAATGAGCAGTTCTTC. The gene calls are TRBV28 and TRBJ2-1; weak D call: TRBD2 (6 bases). The ends were cut back, 6 bases at V and 0 bases at J, with 12 bases in the middle. CDR3 size: 15 residues. Germline V gene lookup returns CDR1 MDHEN and CDR2 SYDVKM.

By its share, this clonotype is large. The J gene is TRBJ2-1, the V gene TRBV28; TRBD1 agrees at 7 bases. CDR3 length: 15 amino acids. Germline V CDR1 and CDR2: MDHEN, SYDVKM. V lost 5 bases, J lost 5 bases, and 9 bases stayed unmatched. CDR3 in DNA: TGTGCCAGCAGTCTCCGGACAGGTCTAAACAATGAGCAGTTCTTC. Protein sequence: CASSLRTGLNNEQFF.

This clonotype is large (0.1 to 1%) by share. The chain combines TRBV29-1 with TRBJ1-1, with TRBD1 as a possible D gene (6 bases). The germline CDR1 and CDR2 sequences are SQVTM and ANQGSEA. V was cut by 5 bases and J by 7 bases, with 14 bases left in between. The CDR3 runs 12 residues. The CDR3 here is CSVLGGQNEAFF. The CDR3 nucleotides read TGCAGCGTTCTCGGGGGGCAAAATGAAGCTTTCTTT.

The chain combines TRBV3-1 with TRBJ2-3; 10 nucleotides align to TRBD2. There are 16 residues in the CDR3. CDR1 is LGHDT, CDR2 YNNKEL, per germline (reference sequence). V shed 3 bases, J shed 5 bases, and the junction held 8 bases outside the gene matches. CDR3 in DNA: TGTGCCAGCAGCCATGATCCCGGGACTAGCGTAGATACGCAGTATTTT. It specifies CASSHDPGTSVDTQYF.

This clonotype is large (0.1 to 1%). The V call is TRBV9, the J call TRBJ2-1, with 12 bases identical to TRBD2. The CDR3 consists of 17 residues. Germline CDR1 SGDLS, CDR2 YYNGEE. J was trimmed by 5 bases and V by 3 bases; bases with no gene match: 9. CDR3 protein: CASSGVPLAGGNNEQFF. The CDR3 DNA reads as TGTGCCAGCAGCGGTGTCCCACTAGCGGGGGGAAACAATGAGCAGTTCTTC.

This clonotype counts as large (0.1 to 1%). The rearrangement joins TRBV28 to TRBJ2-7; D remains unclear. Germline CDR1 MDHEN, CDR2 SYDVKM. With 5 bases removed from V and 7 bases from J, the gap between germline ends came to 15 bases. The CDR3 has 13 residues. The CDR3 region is CASSPRGVREQYF. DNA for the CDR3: TGTGCCAGCAGTCCCCGCGGTGTGAGGGAGCAGTACTTC.